Listed below are T cell receptor beta chains from one sample, sequenced in a study of CD4 and CD8 cells across lung adenocarcinoma regions. Using its own MiXCR run on the PCR reads, TCRdb lists one record per CDR3 protein. The sample holds under 10,000 distinct CDR3 sequences, under 50% seen once. The sample consisted of CD8+ T cells from the center of a lung tumor. The receptors stem from a male donor with lung adenocarcinoma. The CD4 and CD8 labels of this study may be unreliable. CDR3s include the opening cysteine and the closing phenylalanine or tryptophan. Each record gives: clone size, J gene, D gene, V gene, CDR3 protein, CDR3 DNA. A D gene is named only where the DNA matches it firmly. Size tells how often a clone was seen (once, few, many) or the class of an expanded clone, and some rows leave it out.

.,TRBJ2-7,TRBD1,TRBV4-1,CASSRVATGDEQYF,TGCGCCAGCAGCCGCGTTGCAACAGGGGACGAGCAGTACTTC
.,TRBJ2-1,TRBD2,TRBV6-1,CASSPSGRAYNEQFF,TGTGCCAGCAGTCCAAGCGGGAGGGCCTACAATGAGCAGTTCTTC
many,TRBJ2-5,TRBD2,TRBV14,CASSLHTGTTKAETQYF,TGTGCCAGCAGCTTGCACACCGGGACTACTAAGGCTGAGACCCAGTACTTC
few,TRBJ1-6,.,TRBV9,CASSVGAPRNSPLHF,TGTGCCAGCAGCGTAGGAGCTCCGCGGAATTCACCCCTCCACTTT
.,TRBJ2-1,TRBD2,TRBV6-1,CASRTGTSEYNEQFF,TGTGCCAGCAGGACCGGGACTAGCGAATACAATGAGCAGTTCTTC
many,TRBJ1-2,TRBD1,TRBV5-1,CASSLAGTGLGYTF,TGCGCCAGCAGCTTGGCCGGGACAGGCTTGGGCTACACCTTC
many,TRBJ2-1,.,TRBV6-5,CASSYSPHGDNEQFF,TGTGCCAGCAGTTACAGCCCCCACGGAGACAATGAGCAGTTCTTC
once,TRBJ2-2,TRBD2,TRBV6-5,CASSYRTSGRSLELFF,TGTGCCAGCAGTTACAGGACTAGCGGGCGGAGTCTGGAGCTGTTTTTT
few,TRBJ2-5,.,TRBV15,CATSRDRETQYF,TGTGCCACCAGCAGAGATCGGGAGACCCAGTACTTC
.,TRBJ2-7,.,TRBV7-2,CASSPPGTARQREQYF,TGTGCCAGCAGCCCCCCCGGAACAGCCCGTCAACGCGAGCAGTACTTC
.,TRBJ2-1,.,TRBV27,CASSLIGNEQFF,TGTGCCAGCAGTTTAATAGGGAATGAGCAGTTCTTC
.,TRBJ2-1,TRBD2,TRBV6-1,CASSPGLAGNTEQFF,TGTGCCAGCAGTCCCGGACTAGCGGGAAATACTGAGCAGTTCTTC
many,TRBJ2-7,.,TRBV6-6,CASSDSSRLSEQYF,TGTGCCAGCAGTGATTCGAGTCGCTTGAGCGAGCAGTACTTC
once,TRBJ2-2,.,TRBV6-5,CASSSVSGGNTGELFF,TGTGCCAGCAGTTCGGTCTCTGGTGGAAACACCGGGGAGCTGTTTTTT
many,TRBJ2-2,.,TRBV3-1,CASSRGGGSTGELFF,TGTGCCAGCAGCAGAGGAGGGGGGAGCACCGGGGAGCTGTTTTTT
many,TRBJ2-5,.,TRBV7-8,CASSLGLQETQYF,TGTGCCAGCAGCTTGGGACTCCAAGAGACCCAGTACTTC
few,TRBJ2-1,TRBD2,TRBV6-1,CASSEASPAPLVLAGVGYEQFF,TGTGCCAGCAGTGAAGCTTCCCCCGCCCCCCTAGTCCTAGCGGGAGTTGGGTATGAGCAGTTCTTC
.,TRBJ2-5,.,TRBV7-8,CASSLDRVGEQYF,TGTGCCAGCAGCTTAGATAGGGTGGGTGAGCAGTACTTC
once,TRBJ2-7,.,TRBV6-1,CASSLADSYEQYF,TGTGCCAGCAGCTTGGCAGATTCCTACGAGCAGTACTTC
.,TRBJ2-3,.,TRBV27,CASRQRVGLTDTQYF,TGTGCCAGCAGGCAGCGGGTAGGACTCACAGATACGCAGTATTTT
few,TRBJ2-2,.,TRBV9,CASSPHPSANTGELFF,TGTGCCAGCAGCCCCCACCCTAGCGCAAACACCGGGGAGCTGTTTTTT
few,TRBJ2-5,TRBD2,TRBV6-1,CASSESGGSGGLQETQYF,TGTGCCAGCAGTGAATCGGGGGGTAGCGGGGGATTACAAGAGACCCAGTACTTC
.,TRBJ2-7,TRBD1,TRBV6-1,CASSDRGWNEQYF,TGTGCCAGCAGTGACAGGGGGTGGAACGAGCAGTACTTC
many,TRBJ1-2,TRBD1,TRBV6-5,CASSWSTGKDGYTF,TGTGCCAGCAGTTGGTCGACAGGGAAGGATGGCTACACCTTC
once,TRBJ2-3,.,TRBV12-3/TRBV12-4,CASSWKDTQYF,TGTGCCAGCAGTTGGAAAGATACGCAGTATTTT
few,TRBJ1-6,.,TRBV4-2,CASSQRGTDDNSPLHF,TGTGCCAGCAGCCAGCGAGGAACGGATGATAATTCACCCCTCCACTTT
.,TRBJ2-5,TRBD2,TRBV6-1,CASSEVPGLGRETQYF,TGTGCCAGCAGTGAGGTTCCCGGACTAGGGAGGGAGACCCAGTACTTC
few,TRBJ2-1,TRBD2,TRBV10-1,CASSDLPTSGGSNEQFF,TGCGCCAGCAGTGATCTTCCCACTAGCGGGGGATCTAATGAGCAGTTCTTC
few,TRBJ1-3,.,TRBV18,CASSPSGASNGNTIYF,TGTGCCAGCTCACCTTCAGGGGCGAGCAACGGAAACACCATATATTTT
.,TRBJ2-1,TRBD2,TRBV3-1,CASSQERSIAGGWNEQFF,TGTGCCAGCAGCCAAGAAAGGTCGATAGCGGGAGGGTGGAATGAGCAGTTCTTC
many,TRBJ2-1,TRBD2,TRBV27,CATLGEGRSEQFF,TGTGCCACACTCGGGGAGGGCCGTAGTGAGCAGTTCTTC
.,TRBJ2-2,TRBD1,TRBV10-2,CASSPSPGTERGELFF,TGCGCCAGCAGCCCCTCCCCGGGGACAGAGCGCGGGGAGCTGTTTTTT
many,TRBJ2-1,.,TRBV7-9,CASSLNHEQFF,TGTGCCAGCAGCTTAAATCATGAGCAGTTCTTC
few,TRBJ2-7,.,TRBV24-1,CATSTSRAGSYEQYF,TGTGCCACCAGTACCTCTCGGGCCGGTTCCTACGAGCAGTACTTC
.,TRBJ2-7,.,TRBV27,CARSAGAVSPDTQYF,TGTGCCAGGAGTGCCGGGGCAGTGAGCCCAGACACGCAGTACTTC
.,TRBJ1-5,.,TRBV10-3,CASSESTIRDTRNQPQHF,TGTGCCAGCAGTGAGTCGACAATCCGGGACACCCGAAATCAGCCCCAGCATTTT
few,TRBJ2-1,.,TRBV5-6,CASSLGTDWNEQFF,TGTGCCAGCAGCTTGGGGACAGATTGGAATGAGCAGTTCTTC
many,TRBJ2-1,TRBD2,TRBV12-3/TRBV12-4,CASRPYLAGINEQFF,TGTGCCAGCAGACCCTACCTAGCGGGCATCAATGAGCAGTTCTTC
.,TRBJ2-1,TRBD1,TRBV18,CASSPQQGSYNEQFF,TGTGCCAGCTCACCTCAACAGGGGTCCTACAATGAGCAGTTCTTC
.,TRBJ2-3,.,TRBV11-2,CASSNPGTDTQYF,TGTGCCAGCAGCAACCCAGGGACAGATACGCAGTATTTT
.,TRBJ2-3,.,TRBV14,CASSQGIQETQYF,TGTGCCAGCAGCCAAGGAATCCAAGAGACGCAGTATTTT
many,TRBJ2-5,TRBD2,TRBV6-1,CASSRRTSGTQETQYF,TGTGCCAGCAGCAGACGGACTAGCGGAACCCAAGAGACCCAGTACTTC
few,TRBJ2-7,.,TRBV24-1,CATHPPNRLSYEQYF,TGTGCCACCCACCCCCCCAACCGGCTCTCCTACGAGCAGTACTTC